The 8 T cell receptor beta chains below were found in one sample sequenced in a study of identical twins. MiXCR, run by TCRdb on the 5' RACE reads, gives a single entry per CDR3 protein. This sample has about 530,000 distinct CDR3 sequences; about a fifth occur once, and the top ten carry more than 0.4%. This sample was also put to use in a study of yellow fever vaccine responses in identical twins.

The sample was CD4+ T cells sorted from blood. The source of these receptors is a woman in her late teens or twenties in good health.

This clonotype was observed many times. The chain is built from TRBV7-9 and TRBJ1-2; no clear D. CDR1 and CDR2 (germline): SEHNR, FQNEAQ (reference sequence). V lost 5 bases, J lost 3 bases, and 16 bases lay in between. This CDR3 region has 15 residues. CDR3 sequence reads: CASSRIGERDYGYTF. The CDR3 region has the DNA TGTGCCAGCAGCAGGATCGGAGAGCGCGACTATGGCTACACCTTC.

CDR3 nucleotide sequence: TGTGCCAGCAGTTTAATAGGGAACGAGCAGTACTTC. Translated: CASSLIGNEQYF. The chain carries TRBV12-3 or TRBV12-4 and TRBJ2-7, with no clear D. The CDR3 length is 12 residues. Trimming left V 2 bases short and J 5 bases short, with 7 bases between.

This clonotype was seen only a few times. The chain is built from TRBV9 and TRBJ1-6, with 7 bases aligning to TRBD1. This CDR3 is built from 16 residues. The V gene's germline CDR1 is SGDLS and CDR2 YYNGEE. V dropped 3 bases and J dropped 6; count of bases not matched to a gene: 9. The CDR3 sequence is CASSARQGLSNSPLHF. CDR3 DNA sequence: TGTGCCAGCAGCGCTCGACAGGGACTGAGTAATTCACCCCTCCACTTT. Supplemented by reference TRBV9 and TRBJ1-6, the full variable domain reads DSGVTQTPKHLITATGQRVTLRCSPRSGDLSVYWYQQSLDQGLQFLIQYYNGEERAKGNILERFSAQQFPDLHSELNLSSLELGDSALYFCASSARQGLSNSPLHFGNGTRLTVT.

This clonotype was observed a few times. The chain recombines TRBV4-1 with TRBJ2-1, with D possibly being TRBD2 (6 bases). The germline V gene has CDR1 MGHRA and CDR2 YSYEKL. The CDR3 totals 12 residues. Trimming pared 5 bases from V and 12 bases from J, leaving 14 bases between. The CDR3 spells CASSTTLGGQFF. The CDR3, as DNA: TGCGCCAGCAGCACCACCCTGGGGGGGCAGTTCTTC.

The rearrangement uses TRBV12-5 and TRBJ2-1; 8 nucleotides agree with TRBD2. CDR3 length: 19 amino acids. Germline V lookup: CDR1 LGHNT, CDR2 FRNRAP. V gave up 7 bases and J gave up 4 bases; unmatched junction bases: 21. CDR3: CASASKGQRELSSYNEQFF. Written as DNA, the CDR3 is TGTGCTAGTGCCTCTAAGGGCCAGCGGGAGTTATCGTCGTACAATGAGCAGTTCTTC.

This clonotype has a handful of counts. The V gene is TRBV4-1, the J gene TRBJ2-3; D is unclear. The CDR3 runs to 19 residues. The V and J ends lost 0 bases and 0 bases respectively, with 19 bases between them. Germline V gene lookup returns CDR1 MGHRA and CDR2 YSYEKL. The CDR3 is CASSQDGEQMTRSTDTQYF. In DNA form, the CDR3 reads TGCGCCAGCAGCCAAGATGGGGAACAGATGACTCGTAGCACAGATACGCAGTATTTT.

There are a few counts of this clonotype. The chain has TRBV15 and TRBJ1-2; D possibly corresponds to TRBD1 (6 bases). V was clipped by 2 bases and J by 8 bases, with 18 bases between them. Germline V gene lookup returns CDR1 LNHNV and CDR2 YYDKDF (reference sequence). The CDR3 is 15 residues long. In nucleotides, the CDR3 is TGTGCCACCAGCAGAACCCGGGACACCCCGATGGGCTACACCTTC. Protein: CATSRTRDTPMGYTF.

In this sample, this clonotype turned up a few times. V and J are TRBV11-1 and TRBJ2-3; 10 bases agree with TRBD2. J was trimmed by 0 bases and V by 5 bases; bases with no gene match: 11. The CDR3 sequence is 18 residues long. CDR1 and CDR2 (germline): SGHAT, FQDESV (reference sequence). The CDR3 region is CASSQRPGTSVSTDTQYF. The CDR3 nucleotides are TGTGCCAGCAGCCAACGACCCGGGACTAGCGTTAGCACAGATACGCAGTATTTT.